Shown below are 19 T cell receptor beta chains from a single sample sequenced in a study of blood T cell repertoires in COVID-19. The data were produced by immunoSEQ multiplex PCR, yet TCRdb's version contains in-frame clones alone and is incomplete. The top ten clones hold roughly 13% of a sample with about 280,000 clones, over 75% of them seen once. Sequenced: peripheral blood. The receptor set was obtained from a human donor in a cohort sampled during active COVID-19.

The chain employs TRBV7-9 and TRBJ2-7; D is perhaps TRBD2 (6 bases). This CDR3 has 17 residues. Trimming shortened V by 3 bases and J by 0 bases, and 18 bases separated the two germline ends. Germline CDR1 reads SEHNR; CDR2 reads FQNEAQ (reference sequence). This chain's CDR3 is CASSLTEGAGSSYEQYF. CDR3 DNA sequence: TGTGCCAGCAGCTTGACAGAAGGGGCGGGAAGCTCCTACGAGCAGTACTTC.

J is TRBJ1-5 and V is TRBV3-1 (or the pseudogene TRBV3-2); no clear D gene. V lost 2 bases to trimming and J lost 5 bases, with 10 bases between them. The CDR3 is 14 amino acids. Germline lookup yields CDR1 LGHDT and CDR2 YNNKEL (reference sequence). As DNA, the CDR3 is TGTGCCAGCAGCCAAACCGACGGGTATCAGCCCCAGCATTTT. Encoded protein: CASSQTDGYQPQHF.

The chain links TRBV15 to TRBJ2-7, with D maybe TRBD1 (6 bases). CDR3 length: 14 amino acids. Trimming pared 1 base from V and 2 bases from J, leaving 9 bases between. Germline V gene lookup returns CDR1 LNHNV and CDR2 YYDKDF (reference sequence). The CDR3 bases are TGTGCCACCAGCAGAGTAGGGGGAACCTACGAGCAGTACTTC. It yields the protein CATSRVGGTYEQYF.

The chain is built from TRBV6-6 and TRBJ1-1; D may be TRBD1 (5 bases). CDR1 is MNHNY, CDR2 SVGAGI, per germline (reference sequence). The CDR3 runs to 15 residues. V was pared by 2 bases and J by 6 bases, with 16 bases between. CDR3 DNA sequence: TGTGCCAGCAGTTACGAGGTTCTTGGGGGGGCTGAAGCTTTCTTT. It translates to CASSYEVLGGAEAFF.

The J gene is TRBJ1-3, the V gene TRBV6-2 or TRBV6-3; D might be TRBD1 (6 bases). Germline CDR1 is MNHEY and CDR2 is SVGEGT. V dropped 5 bases and J dropped 0 bases, with 14 bases sitting between them. The CDR3 has 16 amino acids. CDR3 residues: CASSAYRASSGNTIYF. The CDR3 region has the DNA TGTGCCAGCAGTGCCTACAGGGCCTCCTCTGGAAACACCATATATTTT.

This clone was observed a single time. The chain recombines TRBV9 with TRBJ2-3; 13 nucleotides line up with TRBD2. The CDR3 totals 19 residues. The germline gives CDR1 SGDLS, CDR2 YYNGEE. The V and J ends lost 0 bases and 0 bases, in that order; junction bases with no gene match: 7. The CDR3 loop reads CASSVELAGGPSSTDTQYF. The CDR3 DNA follows: TGTGCCAGCAGCGTAGAACTAGCGGGAGGGCCCTCTAGCACAGATACGCAGTATTTT.

The rearrangement links TRBV28 to TRBJ2-4, with 8 bases identical to TRBD1. There are 13 residues in the CDR3. With V trimmed by 6 bases and J by 5 bases, 3 bases remained unmatched. CDR1 and CDR2 from the germline V gene are MDHEN and SYDVKM. The CDR3 DNA sequence: TGTGCCAGCAGGGAACAGGGGGAAAACATTCAGTACTTC. The encoded protein is CASREQGENIQYF. The complete variable domain, with remaining parts taken from reference TRBV28 and TRBJ2-4, reads DVKVTQSSRYLVKRTGEKVFLECVQDMDHENMFWYRQDPGLGLRLIYFSYDVKMKEKGDIPEGYSVSREKKERFSLILESASTNQTSMYLCASREQGENIQYFGAGTRLSVL.

The chain links TRBV9 to TRBJ2-5, with D possibly matching TRBD2 (5 bases). V lost 1 base, J lost 5 bases, and 12 bases lay in between. CDR1 is SGDLS and CDR2 is YYNGEE in the germline V gene. This CDR3 is built from 14 residues. As DNA, the CDR3 is TGTGCCAGCAGCGTAACCCCAGGCGGGGAGACCCAGTACTTC. Translating gives CASSVTPGGETQYF.

The chain has TRBV7-2 and TRBJ1-1; 8 positions agree with TRBD1. Germline V CDR1 and CDR2: SGHTA, FQGNSA. This CDR3 has 13 residues. V dropped 4 bases and J dropped 4; count of bases not matched to a gene: 2. The CDR3 DNA is TGTGCCAGCAGCTCTGACAGGGGCACTGAAGCTTTCTTT. This codes for CASSSDRGTEAFF.

Worth noting for this clone: The DNA is omitted, as the CDR3 cannot be located on it reliably, and the CDR3 follows TCRdb's listing. This rearrangement joins TRBV30 to TRBJ2-1; TRBD2 is the table's D call, not checked against the DNA. CDR1 GTSNPN and CDR2 SVGIG come from the germline V gene (reference sequence). Including both end residues, the CDR3 is 10 amino acids long. This CDR3 is CAWGVGTKFF.

The gene calls are TRBV7-2 and TRBJ2-7; 8 bases align to TRBD1. Germline V gene sequence: CDR1 SGHTA, CDR2 FQGNSA. This CDR3 spans 15 amino acids. The V segment lost 1 base and the J segment 2 bases; nucleotides outside the gene matches: 4. This chain's CDR3 is CASSLGGQGPYEQYF. As DNA, the CDR3 is TGTGCCAGCAGCTTAGGCGGACAGGGCCCCTACGAGCAGTACTTC.

The chain has TRBV7-9 and TRBJ2-7, with D hard to call. The CDR3 covers 13 residues. Looked up from germline, CDR1 is SEHNR and CDR2 is FQNEAQ (reference sequence). Trimming stripped 2 bases from V and 4 bases from J, with 9 bases between. For the CDR3, the DNA is TGTGCCAGCAGCTTACGGGTCGGGTACGAGCAGTACTTC. It encodes CASSLRVGYEQYF.

The chain carries TRBV19 and TRBJ2-5; TRBD2 matches at 8 bases. The germline V gene encodes CDR1 LNHDA and CDR2 SQIVND (reference sequence). V dropped 6 bases and J dropped 5; count of bases not matched to a gene: 5. The CDR3 contains 13 residues. The CDR3 DNA reads TGTGCCAGTAGCGGGAGGGCGAGGGAGACCCAGTACTTC. Protein: CASSGRARETQYF.

The chain couples TRBV5-6 to TRBJ1-1; 9 bases are shared with TRBD1. The CDR3 loop spans 13 amino acids. V dropped 2 bases and J dropped 7; count of bases not matched to a gene: 3. CDR1 and CDR2 from the germline V gene are SGHDT and YYEEEE. CDR3: CASSFGTGREAFF. The CDR3 nucleotides read TGTGCCAGCAGCTTTGGGACAGGGCGTGAAGCTTTCTTT.

This chain's CDR3 is CASSFRLAGGRYNEQFF. CDR3 coding DNA: TGTGCCAGCAGCTTCCGACTAGCGGGAGGTCGATACAATGAGCAGTTCTTC. This chain links TRBV7-2 with TRBJ2-1; 13 nucleotides match TRBD2. V was pared by 3 bases and J by 4 bases, with 6 bases of the junction left unmatched. CDR1 is SGHTA, CDR2 FQGNSA, per germline. The length of the CDR3 is 17 residues.

The gene calls are TRBV7-9 and TRBJ2-3, with 9 positions matching TRBD1. Germline loops: CDR1 SEHNR, CDR2 FQNEAQ (reference sequence). The CDR3 length is 16 residues. The junction had 5 bases not matched to a gene; V was cut back by 3 bases and J by 1 base. Here the CDR3 reads CASSFRGDRGTDTQYF. Here the CDR3 DNA reads TGTGCCAGCAGCTTTAGGGGGGACAGGGGCACAGATACGCAGTATTTT. The full variable domain, in which reference TRBV7-9 and TRBJ2-3 provide the parts outside the CDR3, is DTGVSQNPRHKITKRGQNVTFRCDPISEHNRLYWYRQTLGQGPEFLTYFQNEAQLEKSRLLSDRFSAERPKGSFSTLEIQRTEQGDSAMYLCASSFRGDRGTDTQYFGPGTRLTVL.

V is TRBV7-9 and J is TRBJ2-2; D remains ambiguous. The CDR3 has 11 amino acids. V dropped 5 bases and J dropped 8 bases, with 6 bases sitting between them. CDR1 and CDR2 (germline): SEHNR, FQNEAQ (reference sequence). In DNA, the CDR3 is TGTGCCAGCAGCCCTCGGGGGGAGCTGTTTTTT. Translated, it gives CASSPRGELFF.

The chain uses TRBV27 and TRBJ1-2, with D maybe TRBD1 (5 bases). There are 16 residues in the CDR3. V gave up 6 bases and J gave up 3 bases, with 20 bases separating them. Germline V gives CDR1 MNHEY, CDR2 SMNVEV (reference sequence). The CDR3 reads CASRNGGGWGDYGYTF. The CDR3 nucleotides read TGTGCCAGCAGAAATGGGGGGGGTTGGGGGGACTATGGCTACACCTTC.

The rearrangement joins TRBV3-1 (or the pseudogene TRBV3-2) to TRBJ1-1; no clear D gene. In germline, CDR1 is LGHDT, CDR2 YNNKEL (reference sequence). CDR3 length: 14 residues. V was cut by 4 bases and J by 1 base, with 10 bases left in between. CDR3: CASSPLAGNTEAFF. In nucleotides, the CDR3 is TGTGCCAGCAGCCCCTTAGCCGGGAACACTGAAGCTTTCTTT.